The clone carrying this TCR delta chain was counted between two and nine times. These data originate in a study of gamma delta lymphoproliferative disorders and STAT genes. On the study more broadly: Each gamma-chain library started from at least 50 ng of genomic DNA, using the LymphoTrack Dx TCRG Assay.

Germline CDR1 reads GEAIGNYY; CDR2 reads EKD. The CDR3 extends over 17 amino acids. After removal of 0 bases from V and 0 bases from J, the junction contained 9 bases not matched to a gene. TCRdb used CATT to re-call clones from the multiplex PCR reads. The sample includes around 2,800 delta-chain clones, about 1.3% of them seen just once. The receptor sequences were amplified from genomic DNA of peripheral blood mononuclear cells. Specimen: blood. This receptor was identified in a human donor in good health. V usage is TRDV2 and J usage is TRDJ1; 7 bases are a match to TRDD3. In DNA, the CDR3 is TGTGCCTGTGACACCGTTCCGGGGCTGGGGGACACCGATAAACTCATCTTT. It specifies CACDTVPGLGDTDKLIF.